The 25 T cell receptor beta chains below were found in one sample sequenced in a study of blood T cell repertoires in COVID-19. TCRdb keeps only in-frame clones here, not all; method: immunoSEQ multiplex PCR. The sample carries 200,000 to 250,000 clones, 80% to 90% recorded once. Sequencing was done on a sample of PBMCs or T cells enriched from blood (not recorded which). Every receptor here comes from a woman in her fifties or sixties with acute COVID-19.

J is TRBJ1-4 and V is TRBV27; D is possibly TRBD1 (6 bases). The CDR3 runs to 12 residues. Germline V gene sequence: CDR1 MNHEY, CDR2 SMNVEV (reference sequence). Trimming removed 6 bases at V and 11 bases at J, with 13 bases between. CDR3 loop: CASSPKTGKLFF. As DNA, the CDR3 is TGTGCCAGCAGCCCCAAAACAGGGAAACTGTTTTTT.

For this clone: The sample has other DNA sequences that encode this CDR3 too. The V gene is TRBV15, the J gene TRBJ2-2; a weak D match, TRBD1 (6 bases). The CDR3 covers 15 residues. Trimming left V 1 base short and J 5 bases short, with 11 bases between. Germline V gene sequence: CDR1 LNHNV, CDR2 YYDKDF (reference sequence). The CDR3 coding sequence is TGTGCCACCAGCAGAGTTGCAGGGGTAACCGGGGAGCTGTTTTTT. Protein product: CATSRVAGVTGELFF.

The chain couples TRBV11-3 to TRBJ1-5; possible D gene TRBD1, 5 bases. Germline V gene lookup returns CDR1 SGHNT and CDR2 YENEEA. V was cut by 7 bases and J by 5 bases, with 15 bases left in between. This CDR3 region has 14 residues. The CDR3 DNA is TGTGCCAGCATCATTGGGGGGGATGATCAGCCCCAGCATTTT. The encoded protein is CASIIGGDDQPQHF.

The chain carries TRBV28 and TRBJ2-1; TRBD2 aligns across 10 bases. The V gene end was trimmed by 6 bases and the J gene end by 7 bases; junction bases not matched to a gene: 9. The CDR3 sequence is 15 residues long. Looked up from germline, CDR1 is MDHEN and CDR2 is SYDVKM. The CDR3 loop is CASSPPLAGANEQFF. The CDR3 DNA reads as TGTGCCAGCAGCCCCCCCCTAGCGGGAGCGAATGAGCAGTTCTTC.

In this sample, this clone turned up once. The CDR3 loop reads CASSFRGRTEAFF. CDR3 nucleotides: TGTGCCAGCAGTTTCAGGGGACGCACTGAAGCTTTCTTT. This chain connects TRBV28 to TRBJ1-1; tentative D call: TRBD1 (6 bases). This CDR3 spans 13 amino acids. The V gene lost 3 bases and the J gene lost 4 bases, with 9 bases spanning the gap. Germline assignment: CDR1 MDHEN and CDR2 SYDVKM. The entire variable domain, with the rest obtained from reference TRBV28 and TRBJ1-1, is as follows: DVKVTQSSRYLVKRTGEKVFLECVQDMDHENMFWYRQDPGLGLRLIYFSYDVKMKEKGDIPEGYSVSREKKERFSLILESASTNQTSMYLCASSFRGRTEAFFGQGTRLTVV.

The chain combines TRBV29-1 with TRBJ2-2; maybe TRBD2 (5 bases). V lost 7 bases to trimming and J lost 0 bases, with 15 bases between them. Germline values: CDR1 SQVTM, CDR2 ANQGSEA. CDR3 length: 15 amino acids. CDR3 sequence reads: CSAAKAGTNTGELFF. The CDR3 DNA reads TGCAGCGCTGCAAAGGCCGGGACGAACACCGGGGAGCTGTTTTTT.

This chain uses TRBV7-3 with TRBJ2-1; D possibly corresponds to TRBD1 (5 bases). Germline V gives CDR1 SGHTA, CDR2 FQGTGA. The CDR3 consists of 15 residues. Trimming took off 5 bases at V and 0 bases at J, with 11 bases between the two ends. DNA for the CDR3: TGTGCCAGCAGCCAGGGAAGGGTCTCCTACAATGAGCAGTTCTTC. Its translation: CASSQGRVSYNEQFF.

The rearrangement joins TRBV4-3 to TRBJ2-3; a weak D match, TRBD2 (5 bases). Trimming cost V 0 bases and J 2 bases, with 12 bases left between them. The V gene's germline CDR1 is LGHNA and CDR2 YSLEER. The CDR3 is 16 amino acids. CDR3 sequence reads: CASSQDIGLITDTQYF. The CDR3 DNA sequence: TGCGCCAGCAGCCAAGATATAGGACTCATCACAGATACGCAGTATTTT.

The chain has TRBV7-2 and TRBJ2-1; D is ambiguous. CDR1 is SGHTA and CDR2 is FQGNSA in the germline V gene. The length of the CDR3 is 15 residues. V lost 0 bases to trimming and J lost 3 bases, with 9 bases between them. CDR3 loop: CASSLASGLYNEQFF. CDR3 DNA sequence: TGTGCCAGCAGCTTAGCAAGTGGCCTCTACAATGAGCAGTTCTTC.

The chain uses TRBV3-1 (or the pseudogene TRBV3-2) and TRBJ2-3; 8 bases match TRBD2. The CDR3 runs to 16 residues. The V and J ends lost 1 base and 1 base, in that order; junction bases with no gene match: 4. Germline V gives CDR1 LGHDT, CDR2 YNNKEL (reference sequence). The CDR3 region has the DNA TGTGCCAGCAGCCAAGCCCTAGCGGGTCGCACAGATACGCAGTATTTT. This encodes CASSQALAGRTDTQYF.

This chain joins TRBV3-1 (or the pseudogene TRBV3-2) and TRBJ2-1; 8 nucleotides match TRBD2. Germline V gene sequence: CDR1 LGHDT, CDR2 YNNKEL (reference sequence). J gave up 10 bases and V 0 bases, and 8 bases lay outside the gene matches. The CDR3 runs to 15 residues. The CDR3 DNA sequence: TGTGCCAGCAGCCAAGAAGTGGCGGGAGGCCAAGAGCAGTTCTTC. As protein: CASSQEVAGGQEQFF.

This rearrangement joins TRBV27 to TRBJ2-3, with a weak D call TRBD2 (6 bases). V was pared by 3 bases and J by 1 base, with 8 bases between. The CDR3 sequence is 14 residues long. In germline, CDR1 is MNHEY, CDR2 SMNVEV (reference sequence). The CDR3 nucleotides are TGTGCCAGCAGTTTCTGGGGGGGCACAGATACGCAGTATTTT. Protein product: CASSFWGGTDTQYF.

This clone has more than one count but fewer than ten. Additional DNA sequences in this sample encode the identical CDR3. The J gene is TRBJ2-1, the V gene TRBV9; D is perhaps TRBD2 (5 bases). Germline lookup yields CDR1 SGDLS and CDR2 YYNGEE. CDR3 size: 15 residues. V was pared by 0 bases and J by 2 bases, with 9 bases between. The CDR3 loop is CASSVGPGTYNEQFF. The CDR3 nucleotides read TGTGCCAGCAGCGTAGGACCGGGAACCTACAATGAGCAGTTCTTC.

CDR3 residues: CASSQVRDTPYEQYF. CDR3 DNA: TGCGCCAGCAGCCAAGTCCGGGACACCCCCTACGAGCAGTACTTC. J is TRBJ2-7 and V is TRBV4-3, with D perhaps matching TRBD1 (6 bases). Trimming took off 1 base at V and 2 bases at J, with 12 bases between the two ends. The CDR3 is 15 amino acids. Germline V lookup: CDR1 LGHNA, CDR2 YSLEER.

V usage is TRBV6-2 or TRBV6-3 and J usage is TRBJ2-3; 7 bases map to TRBD2. The CDR3 contains 18 residues. The V gene end was trimmed by 3 bases and the J gene end by 4 bases; junction bases not matched to a gene: 16. CDR1 MNHEY and CDR2 SVGEGT come from the germline V gene. CDR3: CASSYLAGGPTSADTQYF. In DNA form, the CDR3 reads TGTGCCAGCAGTTATTTAGCGGGTGGACCGACGTCTGCAGATACGCAGTATTTT.

This rearrangement joins TRBV19 to TRBJ1-5, with 9 bases that match TRBD1. Germline V gives CDR1 LNHDA, CDR2 SQIVND (reference sequence). The CDR3 runs to 16 residues. The junction had 9 bases not matched to a gene; V was cut back by 3 bases and J by 6 bases. In DNA, the CDR3 is TGTGCCAGTAGTATGAGAACCGGGACAGGGCTTCAGCCCCAGCATTTT. As protein: CASSMRTGTGLQPQHF.

This sequence joins TRBV6-5 and TRBJ1-4; 7 bases fit TRBD1. Trimming cost V 4 bases and J 5 bases; bases outside gene matches: 7. This CDR3 contains 15 residues. Germline V gene lookup returns CDR1 MNHEY and CDR2 SVGAGI. The CDR3 loop reads CASSLDRLKNEKLFF. In DNA, the CDR3 is TGTGCCAGCAGTTTGGACAGGTTAAAGAATGAAAAACTGTTTTTT.

The chain has TRBV28 and TRBJ1-3, with a weak D call TRBD1 (6 bases). V dropped 2 bases and J dropped 4 bases, with 12 bases sitting between them. Germline V gene data show CDR1 as MDHEN and CDR2 as SYDVKM. The CDR3 is 15 residues long. CDR3 region: CASSLGGAGGNTIYF. The CDR3 region has the DNA TGTGCCAGCAGTTTAGGGGGGGCAGGGGGAAACACCATATATTTT.

The chain employs TRBV4-1 and TRBJ2-7; possible D gene TRBD2, 6 bases. V was cut by 4 bases and J by 0 bases, with 19 bases left in between. The CDR3 spans 17 residues. Germline V lookup: CDR1 MGHRA, CDR2 YSYEKL. The CDR3 nucleotides are TGCGCCAGCAGCCCCTCTTTGGGGGGAGTCCCCTCCTACGAGCAGTACTTC. It translates to CASSPSLGGVPSYEQYF.

This rearrangement joins TRBV7-9 to TRBJ1-2; 9 bases line up with TRBD1. The CDR3 is 15 residues long. Trimming at V came to 1 base and at J to 7 bases, leaving 7 bases not matched to a gene. Germline V gives CDR1 SEHNR, CDR2 FQNEAQ (reference sequence). The CDR3 nucleotides are TGTGCCAGCAGCTTAGGGGGACAGGGCGACAGTGGCTACACCTTC. It specifies CASSLGGQGDSGYTF.

The V call is TRBV19, the J call TRBJ2-3, with D maybe TRBD2 (7 bases). CDR3 length: 15 residues. CDR1 and CDR2 (germline): LNHDA, SQIVND (reference sequence). Trimming took 5 bases from V and 4 from J, leaving 16 bases between them. The CDR3 here is CASSGFRGGADTQYF. The CDR3, as DNA: TGTGCCAGTAGTGGATTCAGGGGAGGGGCAGATACGCAGTATTTT.

V gene TRBV29-1 combines with J gene TRBJ2-3; 11 bases match TRBD2. Germline CDR1 and CDR2: SQVTM and ANQGSEA. The V gene end was trimmed by 7 bases and the J gene end by 2 bases; junction bases not matched to a gene: 8. CDR3 length equals 15 residues. This chain's CDR3 is CSATTSGSNTDTQYF. As DNA, the CDR3 is TGCAGCGCCACCACTAGCGGGAGTAACACAGATACGCAGTATTTT.

J is TRBJ1-2 and V is TRBV7-8, with D perhaps matching TRBD1 (6 bases). Germline loops: CDR1 SGHVS, CDR2 FQNEAQ. The ends were cut back, 0 bases at V and 2 bases at J, with 13 bases in the middle. This CDR3 is 16 amino acids long. The CDR3 DNA reads as TGTGCCAGCAGCTTAGCGGCCAGGGGCCGAAACTATGGCTACACCTTC. Translation: CASSLAARGRNYGYTF.

This chain joins TRBV14 and TRBJ2-2, with 9 bases that match TRBD1. The trim removed 2 bases at V and 4 bases at J, leaving 11 bases unmatched. The CDR3 consists of 18 residues. Germline V gene sequence: CDR1 SGHDN, CDR2 FVKESK. The CDR3 is CASSQKMGTDRGTGELFF. Written as DNA, the CDR3 is TGTGCCAGCAGCCAAAAAATGGGTACGGACAGGGGCACCGGGGAGCTGTTTTTT.

This rearrangement joins TRBV28 to TRBJ2-1; TRBD2 agrees at 10 bases. J was trimmed by 9 bases and V by 8 bases; bases with no gene match: 13. This CDR3 comprises 15 residues. Germline-derived CDR1 and CDR2 are MDHEN and SYDVKM. CDR3 sequence reads: CASAIALAGVSEQFF. Here the CDR3 DNA reads TGTGCCAGCGCAATTGCCCTAGCGGGAGTTAGTGAGCAGTTCTTC.